The T cell receptor beta chain under discussion was sequenced for a study of blood T cell repertoires in COVID-19. The wider study: Sources were T cells, B-cell-depleted T cells, or PBMCs; the material itself was cDNA or gDNA.

Germline values: CDR1 KGHSH, CDR2 LQKENI. V lost 4 bases to trimming and J lost 3 bases; unmatched junction nucleotides: 15. This CDR3 spans 18 amino acids. Using immunoSEQ multiplex PCR, the repertoire was profiled, and TCRdb retains in-frame clones only, with some absent. The data show under 35,000 clones, around 86% seen once. The sequenced material came from peripheral blood. This TCR was sampled from a woman aged 55-69 years with active COVID-19. The chain employs TRBV18 and TRBJ1-5, with TRBD1 matching over 7 bases. Written as DNA, the CDR3 is TGTGCCAGCTCACTCCGCCCCCTGACAGGGATTGACAATCAGCCCCAGCATTTT. This gives the protein CASSLRPLTGIDNQPQHF.